This T cell receptor beta chain was observed in a study of T-cell reconstitution after alpha-beta-depleted transplantation in children. General study results and limits: At one year after transplant, newly produced T cells mostly accounted for T-cell counts and diversity. Surviving recipient T cells and intrathymic progenitors accounted for some patients' high TCRbeta diversity at day 60. The study reportedly traced alpha-beta T cells about two months after transplant to several hundred expanded graft clones.

Note on this clonotype: The antigen remains undetermined.

CDR3 length equals 12 residues. CDR1 is SGHKS, CDR2 YYEKEE, per germline (reference sequence). Trimming shortened V by 7 bases and J by 6 bases, and 10 bases separated the two germline ends. TCRbeta library preparation incorporated unique molecular identifiers. TCRdb called the PCR reads again in MiXCR, with one record for every CDR3 protein. The repertoire includes fewer than 1 million distinct CDR3 sequences, roughly 16% of them detected once, and approximately 5% sits in the top ten. The chain joins TRBV5-5 to TRBJ2-2; D is unclear. The sequence derives from a male patient aged 10 to 17 who had a stem cell transplant for acute lymphoblastic leukemia, so the T cells may come from the graft donor. This material consisted of PBMCs, mostly from graft donor cells, taken 360 days after TCRalphabeta/CD19-depleted stem cell transplant. The CDR3 spells CASEQLSGELFF. CDR3 nucleotides: TGTGCCAGCGAGCAGCTGTCCGGGGAGCTGTTTTTT.